The 7 T cell receptor beta chains reported below all come from one sample, sequenced in a study of memory CD4+ T cells and cytomegalovirus serostatus. Single viable CD3+CD4+CD8-CD45RO+ cells were sorted as the memory CD4+ T cells. TCRdb's copy holds only in-frame clones and misses some; the assay was immunoSEQ multiplex PCR. The table records some 66,000 clones, about 78% of them present only once. What was sequenced was memory CD4+ T cells from blood. The receptors come from an adult in good health and CMV-seropositive.

The rearrangement joins TRBV15 to TRBJ2-7, with TRBD2 as a possible D gene (6 bases). The germline V and J ends were trimmed by 0 bases and 3 bases, with 12 bases remaining between them. Germline V lookup: CDR1 LNHNV, CDR2 YYDKDF (reference sequence). This CDR3 region has 15 residues. The chain's CDR3 is CATSRDLGGYYEQYF. The DNA of the CDR3 is TGTGCCACCAGCAGAGATCTGGGAGGTTACTACGAGCAGTACTTC.

The V gene is TRBV7-8, the J gene TRBJ1-5; 7 nucleotides align to TRBD1. With 8 bases clipped from V and 3 bases from J, the junction kept 7 bases outside the gene matches. In germline, CDR1 is SGHVS, CDR2 FQNEAQ. The CDR3 runs to 14 residues. The CDR3: CASDRGQNNQPQHF. The CDR3 nucleotides are TGTGCCAGCGACCGGGGACAGAACAATCAGCCCCAGCATTTT.

The chain uses TRBV7-8 and TRBJ1-3; D might be TRBD1 (5 bases). Trimming left V 0 bases short and J 16 bases short, with 10 bases between. This CDR3 has 11 amino acids. Germline assignment: CDR1 SGHVS and CDR2 FQNEAQ. CDR3 bases: TGTGCCAGCAGCTTAGCCCGACAGATTTATTTT. Translation gives CASSLARQIYF.

In this sample, this clone turned up many times. The chain employs TRBV28 and TRBJ2-1, with TRBD2 matching over 11 bases. The V gene end was trimmed by 3 bases and the J gene end by 5 bases; junction bases not matched to a gene: 6. Germline lookup yields CDR1 MDHEN and CDR2 SYDVKM. The CDR3 runs to 16 residues. The CDR3 DNA follows: TGTGCCAGCAGTTTTCAGCGACTAGCGGGAAACAATGAGCAGTTCTTC. This encodes CASSFQRLAGNNEQFF.

This clone was seen a few times. The chain is built from TRBV18 and TRBJ1-6; D might be TRBD1 (6 bases). There are 14 residues in the CDR3. The germline CDR1 and CDR2 sequences are KGHSH and LQKENI. The V end was cut by 2 bases, the J end by 7 bases, with 9 bases between. The CDR3 nucleotides are TGTGCCAGCTCACCAGGGGGCAGGAATTCACCCCTCCACTTT. Translating gives CASSPGGRNSPLHF. The full variable domain, rest sourced from reference TRBV18 and TRBJ1-6, is NAGVMQNPRHLVRRRGQEARLRCSPMKGHSHVYWYRQLPEEGLKFMVYLQKENIIDESGMPKERFSAEFPKEGPSILRIQQVVRGDSAAYFCASSPGGRNSPLHFGNGTRLTVT.

This rearrangement joins TRBV2 to TRBJ2-2; D perhaps matches TRBD1 (6 bases). Looked up from germline, CDR1 is SNHLY and CDR2 is FYNNEI. CDR3 length: 16 amino acids. Trimming removed 2 bases at V and 0 bases at J, with 10 bases between. The CDR3 DNA follows: TGTGCCAGCAGTGAATTTCGACAGGCGAACACCGGGGAGCTGTTTTTT. Protein sequence: CASSEFRQANTGELFF.

The gene calls are TRBV2 and TRBJ2-7; D possibly corresponds to TRBD1 (5 bases). CDR1 and CDR2 (germline): SNHLY, FYNNEI. There are 12 residues in the CDR3. Trimming removed 7 bases at V and 1 base at J, with 8 bases between. The CDR3 DNA is TGTGCCAGCACATACAGGTCCTACGAGCAGTACTTC. Translated, it gives CASTYRSYEQYF.